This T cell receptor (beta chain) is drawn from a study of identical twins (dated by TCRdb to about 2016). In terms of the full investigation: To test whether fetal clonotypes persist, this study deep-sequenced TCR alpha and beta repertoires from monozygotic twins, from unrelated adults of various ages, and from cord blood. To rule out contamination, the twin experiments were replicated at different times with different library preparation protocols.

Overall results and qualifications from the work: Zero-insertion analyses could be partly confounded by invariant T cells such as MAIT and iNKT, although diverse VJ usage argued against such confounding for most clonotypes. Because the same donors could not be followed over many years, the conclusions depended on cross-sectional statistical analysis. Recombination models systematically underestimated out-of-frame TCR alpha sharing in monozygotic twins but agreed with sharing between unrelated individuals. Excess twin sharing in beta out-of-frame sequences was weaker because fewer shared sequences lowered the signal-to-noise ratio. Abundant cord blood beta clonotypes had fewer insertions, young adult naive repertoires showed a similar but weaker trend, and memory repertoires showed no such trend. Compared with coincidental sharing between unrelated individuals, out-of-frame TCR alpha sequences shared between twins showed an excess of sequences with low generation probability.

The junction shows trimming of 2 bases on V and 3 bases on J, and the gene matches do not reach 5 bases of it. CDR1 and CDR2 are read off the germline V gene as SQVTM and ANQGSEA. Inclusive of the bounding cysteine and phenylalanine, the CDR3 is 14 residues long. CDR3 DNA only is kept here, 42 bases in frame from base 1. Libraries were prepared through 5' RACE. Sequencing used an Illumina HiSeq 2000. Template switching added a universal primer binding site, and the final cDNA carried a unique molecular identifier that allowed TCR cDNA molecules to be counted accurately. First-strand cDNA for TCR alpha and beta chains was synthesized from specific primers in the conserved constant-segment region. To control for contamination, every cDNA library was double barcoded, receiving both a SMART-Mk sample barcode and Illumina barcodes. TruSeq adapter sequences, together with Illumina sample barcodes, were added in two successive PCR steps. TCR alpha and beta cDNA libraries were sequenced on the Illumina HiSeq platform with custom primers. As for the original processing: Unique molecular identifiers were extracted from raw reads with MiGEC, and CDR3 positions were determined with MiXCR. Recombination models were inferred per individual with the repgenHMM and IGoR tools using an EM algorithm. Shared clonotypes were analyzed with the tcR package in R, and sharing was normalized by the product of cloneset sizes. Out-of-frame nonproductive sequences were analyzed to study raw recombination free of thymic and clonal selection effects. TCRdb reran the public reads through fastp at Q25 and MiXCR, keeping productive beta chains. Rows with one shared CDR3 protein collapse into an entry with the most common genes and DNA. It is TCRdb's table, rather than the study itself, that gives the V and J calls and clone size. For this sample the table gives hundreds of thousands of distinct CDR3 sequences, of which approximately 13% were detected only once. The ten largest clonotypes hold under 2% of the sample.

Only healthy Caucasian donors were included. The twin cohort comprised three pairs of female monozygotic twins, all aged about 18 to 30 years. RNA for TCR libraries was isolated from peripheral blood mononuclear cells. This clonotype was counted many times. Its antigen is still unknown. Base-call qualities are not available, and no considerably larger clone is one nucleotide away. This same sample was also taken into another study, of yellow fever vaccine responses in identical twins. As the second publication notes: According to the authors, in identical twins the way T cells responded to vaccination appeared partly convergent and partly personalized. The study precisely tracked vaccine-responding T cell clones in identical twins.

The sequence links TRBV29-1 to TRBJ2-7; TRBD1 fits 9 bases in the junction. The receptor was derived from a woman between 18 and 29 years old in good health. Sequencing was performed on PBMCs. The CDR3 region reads CSVETGTGYYEQYF. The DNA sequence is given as TGCAGCGTTGAAACCGGGACAGGGTACTACGAGCAGTACTTC.